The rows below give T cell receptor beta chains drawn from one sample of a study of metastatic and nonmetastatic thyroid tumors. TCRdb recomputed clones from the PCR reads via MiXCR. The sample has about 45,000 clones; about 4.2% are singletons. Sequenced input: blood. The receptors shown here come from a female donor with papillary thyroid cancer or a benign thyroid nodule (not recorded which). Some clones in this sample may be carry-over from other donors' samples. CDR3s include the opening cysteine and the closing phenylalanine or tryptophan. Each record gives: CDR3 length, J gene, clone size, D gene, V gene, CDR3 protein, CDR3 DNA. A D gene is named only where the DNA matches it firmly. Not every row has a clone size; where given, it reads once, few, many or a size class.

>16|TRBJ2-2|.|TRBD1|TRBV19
CASSSSDRGLPWELFF
TGTGCCAGTAGCTCCTCGGACAGGGGGCTACCCTGGGAGCTGTTTTTT
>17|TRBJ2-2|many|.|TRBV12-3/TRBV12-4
CASSLEMGAGLTGELFF
TGTGCCAGCAGTTTAGAAATGGGAGCGGGCCTGACCGGGGAGCTGTTTTTT
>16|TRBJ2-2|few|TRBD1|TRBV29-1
CSVDLPGQGISWELFF
TGCAGCGTTGACTTACCTGGACAGGGTATCTCCTGGGAGCTGTTTTTT
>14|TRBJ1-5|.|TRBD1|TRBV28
CASSSGQAGQPQHF
TGTGCCAGCAGTAGTGGACAGGCCGGTCAGCCCCAGCATTTT
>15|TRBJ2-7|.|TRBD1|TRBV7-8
CASSNRRQGAYEQYF
TGTGCCAGCAGCAATCGACGACAGGGGGCCTACGAGCAGTACTTC
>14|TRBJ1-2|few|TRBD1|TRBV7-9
CASTLGQGGYGYTF
TGTGCCAGCACCTTAGGACAGGGGGGGTATGGCTACACCTTC
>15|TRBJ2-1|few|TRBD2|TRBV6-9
CASSYGGAEYNEQFF
TGTGCCAGCAGTTACGGGGGGGCCGAATACAATGAGCAGTTCTTC
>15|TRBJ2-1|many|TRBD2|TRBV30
CAWSRGLAGPNEQFF
TGTGCCTGGAGTCGCGGGCTAGCGGGACCCAATGAGCAGTTCTTC
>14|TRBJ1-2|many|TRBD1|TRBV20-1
CSAREGGGGYGYTF
TGCAGTGCTAGAGAGGGAGGGGGCGGGTATGGCTACACCTTC
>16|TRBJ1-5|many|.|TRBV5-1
CASSLKGPGGNQPQHF
TGCGCCAGCAGCTTGAAGGGGCCGGGGGGCAATCAGCCCCAGCATTTT
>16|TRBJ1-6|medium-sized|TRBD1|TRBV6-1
CASSEWWGTVASPLHF
TGTGCCAGCAGTGAATGGTGGGGGACAGTTGCTTCACCCCTCCACTTT
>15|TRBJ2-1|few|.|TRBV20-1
CSARDPSRGFDEQFF
TGCAGTGCTAGAGACCCTAGTAGGGGGTTCGATGAGCAGTTCTTC
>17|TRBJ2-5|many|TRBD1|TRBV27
CASSSGWGTGGQETQYF
TGTGCCAGCAGCTCGGGTTGGGGGACAGGGGGCCAAGAGACCCAGTACTTC
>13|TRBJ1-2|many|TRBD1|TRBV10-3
CAISPGQGSGYTF
TGTGCCATCAGTCCGGGACAGGGTTCCGGCTACACCTTC
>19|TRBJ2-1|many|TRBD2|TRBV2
CASSPGGLAGGRSYNEQFF
TGTGCCAGCAGCCCCGGGGGACTAGCGGGGGGGAGGTCCTACAATGAGCAGTTCTTC
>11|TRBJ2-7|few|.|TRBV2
CASSEFYEQYF
TGTGCCAGCAGTGAGTTCTACGAGCAGTACTTC
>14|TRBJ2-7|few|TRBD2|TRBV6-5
CASSYIAGGYEQYF
TGCGCCAGCAGTTACATAGCGGGAGGCTACGAGCAGTACTTC
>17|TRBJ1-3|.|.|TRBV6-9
CASSYDRVPLSGNTIYF
TGTGCCAGCAGTTACGATCGGGTCCCGCTCTCTGGAAACACCATATATTTT
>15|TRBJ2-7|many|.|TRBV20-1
CSARGPLPVGYEQYF
TGCAGTGCTAGAGGCCCGCTGCCAGTGGGCTACGAGCAGTACTTC
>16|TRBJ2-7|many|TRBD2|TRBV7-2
CASSPVSGATAHEQYF
TGTGCCAGCAGCCCGGTTAGCGGGGCTACCGCCCACGAGCAGTACTTC
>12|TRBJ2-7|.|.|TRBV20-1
CSASADRYEQYF
TGCAGTGCTAGCGCGGACAGATACGAGCAGTACTTC
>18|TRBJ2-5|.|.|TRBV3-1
CASISLDGVRKDQETQYF
TGTGCCAGCATATCACTAGACGGCGTGAGGAAGGACCAAGAGACCCAGTACTTC
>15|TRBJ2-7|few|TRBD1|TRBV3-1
CASSLRTGGSYEQYF
TGTGCCAGCAGCCTCCGGACAGGGGGGTCCTACGAGCAGTACTTC
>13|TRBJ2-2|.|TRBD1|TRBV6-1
CASTTGDTGALFF
TGTGCCAGCACGACAGGGGACACCGGGGCGCTATTTTTT
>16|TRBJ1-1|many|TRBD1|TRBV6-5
CASGYSWTGWNTEAFF
TGTGCCAGCGGTTACTCCTGGACAGGCTGGAACACTGAAGCTTTCTTT
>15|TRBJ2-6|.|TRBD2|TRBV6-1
CASSSGSSGANVLTF
TGTGCCAGCAGTAGCGGGAGCTCTGGGGCCAACGTCCTTACTTTC
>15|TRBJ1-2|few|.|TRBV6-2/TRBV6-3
CASSPQCSLGYGYTF
TGTGCCAGCAGTCCCCAGTGTTCGCTAGGATACGGCTACACCTTC
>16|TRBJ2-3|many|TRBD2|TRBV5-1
CASSLGGGRAVDTQYF
TGCGCCAGCAGCTTGGGTGGCGGGAGAGCGGTAGATACGCAGTATTTT
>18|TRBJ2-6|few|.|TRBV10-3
CAISGGTGQSSGANVLIF
TGTGCCATCAGTGGGGGTACAGGGCAAAGCTCTGGGGCCAACGTCCTGATTTTC
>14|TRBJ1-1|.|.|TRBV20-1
CSALLGDGNTEAFF
TGCAGTGCCCTTCTGGGGGATGGGAACACTGAAGCTTTCTTT
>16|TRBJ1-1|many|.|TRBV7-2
CASSLVWSGAGTEAFF
TGTGCCAGCAGCTTAGTCTGGTCGGGGGCCGGCACTGAAGCTTTCTTT
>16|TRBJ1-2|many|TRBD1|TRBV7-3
CASSSQRGDRGSGYTF
TGTGCCAGCAGCTCCCAGCGGGGGGACAGGGGGAGCGGCTACACCTTC
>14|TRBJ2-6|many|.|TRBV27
CASSEWSGANVLTF
TGTGCCAGCAGTGAATGGTCTGGGGCCAACGTCCTGACTTTC
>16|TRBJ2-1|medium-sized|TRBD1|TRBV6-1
CASSATGGSYNNEQFF
TGTGCCAGCAGTGCGACAGGGGGCAGTTATAACAATGAGCAGTTCTTC
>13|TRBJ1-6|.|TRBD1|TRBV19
CASARDSNSPLHF
TGTGCCAGTGCCCGGGACAGTAATTCACCCCTCCACTTT
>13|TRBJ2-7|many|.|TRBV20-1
CSVQGSPSNEQYF
TGCAGTGTGCAAGGGTCCCCCTCCAACGAGCAGTACTTC